A single sample is the source of the 30 T cell receptor beta chains below, sequenced in a study of T cell changes during pregnancy in multiple sclerosis. Sequenced by immunoSEQ multiplex PCR; TCRdb stores in-frame clones only, minus some. This sample has fewer than 35,000 clones, with just over 90% found just once. Sequencing used CD4+ T cells from peripheral blood mononuclear cells, obtained after pregnancy. The receptor set was obtained from a female donor with multiple sclerosis, enrolled in a pregnancy study.

CDR3 region: CASSWGRQKNYGYTF. The CDR3 nucleotides read TGTGCCAGCAGCTGGGGCCGACAGAAAAACTATGGCTACACCTTC. V and J are TRBV7-8 and TRBJ1-2; D is possibly TRBD1 (5 bases). The CDR3 runs 15 residues. Trimming stripped 4 bases from V and 2 bases from J, with 14 bases between. CDR1 is SGHVS and CDR2 is FQNEAQ in the germline V gene.

This chain links TRBV19 with TRBJ2-3, with D possibly matching TRBD1 (6 bases). V shed 4 bases and J shed 3 bases, with 14 bases lying between them. Germline assignment: CDR1 LNHDA and CDR2 SQIVND (reference sequence). This CDR3 is 15 amino acids long. The chain's CDR3 is CASSRKGDTTDTQYF. The CDR3 DNA reads TGTGCCAGTAGTAGAAAGGGGGACACGACAGATACGCAGTATTTT.

The V call is TRBV7-9, the J call TRBJ1-4, with D maybe TRBD1 (6 bases). Germline-derived CDR1 and CDR2 are SEHNR and FQNEAQ (reference sequence). The V end was cut by 1 base, the J end by 8 bases, with 11 bases between. CDR3 length: 14 amino acids. In DNA, the CDR3 is TGTGCCAGCAGCTTAGTAGGGGGTGGCGAAAAACTGTTTTTT. This codes for CASSLVGGGEKLFF.

V usage is TRBV19 and J usage is TRBJ2-1; D might be TRBD2 (6 bases). V gave up 4 bases and J gave up 4 bases, with 8 bases separating them. CDR3 size: 13 residues. Looked up from germline, CDR1 is LNHDA and CDR2 is SQIVND (reference sequence). Written as DNA, the CDR3 is TGTGCCAGTAGTAAGGGACTTTACAATGAGCAGTTCTTC. This translates into CASSKGLYNEQFF.

The chain joins TRBV30 to TRBJ2-3; 11 bases line up with TRBD2. V lost 3 bases to trimming and J lost 2 bases; unmatched junction nucleotides: 4. The length of the CDR3 is 15 residues. From germline, CDR1 is GTSNPN and CDR2 SVGIG (reference sequence). The CDR3 coding sequence is TGTGCCTGGAGACCGGGACTAGCGGCCACAGATACGCAGTATTTT. Its translation is CAWRPGLAATDTQYF.

The J gene is TRBJ1-2, the V gene TRBV9, with 7 bases fitting TRBD1. Germline loops: CDR1 SGDLS, CDR2 YYNGEE. With V trimmed by 4 bases and J by 8 bases, 8 bases remained unmatched. CDR3 size: 13 residues. DNA of the CDR3: TGTGCCAGCAGCCCCCGACAGGGCCGCGGCTACACCTTC. It specifies CASSPRQGRGYTF.

This clone has just one count. The chain recombines TRBV5-4 with TRBJ2-1, with 8 positions matching TRBD2. The CDR3 is 16 amino acids. Germline CDR1 is SGHNT and CDR2 is YYREEE (reference sequence). V lost 2 bases and J lost 7; bases outside the gene matches: 11. CDR3 sequence (DNA): TGTGCCAGCAGCTTACCCCCGACGGGGGGGCCAAATGAGCAGTTCTTC. Translated, it gives CASSLPPTGGPNEQFF. Full variable domain (missing parts from reference TRBV5-4 and TRBJ2-1): ETGVTQSPTHLIKTRGQQVTLRCSSQSGHNTVSWYQQALGQGPQFIFQYYREEENGRGNFPPRFSGLQFPNYSSELNVNALELDDSALYLCASSLPPTGGPNEQFFGPGTRLTVL.

CDR3 region: CASSRHYEQYF. The CDR3 DNA sequence: TGTGCCAGTAGTCGACACTACGAGCAGTACTTC. The chain joins TRBV19 to TRBJ2-7; D not certain. The CDR3 extends over 11 amino acids. V lost 5 bases and J lost 3, with 5 bases in between. Looked up from germline, CDR1 is LNHDA and CDR2 is SQIVND (reference sequence).

The DNA of the CDR3 is TGTGCCAGCAGCTTCGGAACTATCACAGATACGCAGTATTTT. Its translation is CASSFGTITDTQYF. J is TRBJ2-3 and V is TRBV7-9; D call uncertain. Trimming stripped 3 bases from V and 2 bases from J, with 9 bases between. Germline loops: CDR1 SEHNR, CDR2 FQNEAQ (reference sequence). This CDR3 region has 14 residues.

The chain links TRBV11-2 to TRBJ2-3; D is possibly TRBD1 (6 bases). The CDR3 contains 16 residues. CDR1 and CDR2 (germline): SGHAT, FQNNGV. The V end was cut by 2 bases, the J end by 1 base, with 13 bases between. CDR3 coding DNA: TGTGCCAGCAGCTTAAAGATGAGACAGGGCACAGATACGCAGTATTTT. Translating it yields CASSLKMRQGTDTQYF.

The chain is built from TRBV27 and TRBJ1-4, with no clear D. Germline loops: CDR1 MNHEY, CDR2 SMNVEV (reference sequence). V was trimmed by 1 base and J by 8 bases, leaving 17 bases between them. The CDR3 runs 16 residues. DNA of the CDR3: TGTGCCAGCAGTTTATTTAGGTCATCGGGGAAGGAAAAACTGTTTTTT. This codes for CASSLFRSSGKEKLFF.

The chain has TRBV5-1 and TRBJ1-2; D not certain. The germline V and J ends were trimmed by 1 base and 0 bases, with 16 bases remaining between them. The CDR3 has 17 amino acids. The V gene's germline CDR1 is SGHRS and CDR2 YFSETQ. CDR3 sequence (DNA): TGCGCCAGCAGCTTGACAGCAGACCTATTTACTAACTATGGCTACACCTTC. As protein: CASSLTADLFTNYGYTF. The full variable domain, its missing parts supplied by reference TRBV5-1 and TRBJ1-2, is KAGVTQTPRYLIKTRGQQVTLSCSPISGHRSVSWYQQTPGQGLQFLFEYFSETQRNKGNFPGRFSGRQFSNSRSEMNVSTLELGDSALYLCASSLTADLFTNYGYTFGSGTRLTVV.

V gene TRBV19 combines with J gene TRBJ2-5, with TRBD2 matching 10 bases. J was trimmed by 5 bases and V by 6 bases; bases with no gene match: 3. The length of the CDR3 is 13 residues. Germline values: CDR1 LNHDA, CDR2 SQIVND (reference sequence). The CDR3 coding sequence is TGTGCCAGTAGCGAGCGGGAGGGGGAGACCCAGTACTTC. It translates to CASSEREGETQYF.

The chain is built from TRBV7-9 and TRBJ1-2; D might be TRBD1 (6 bases). CDR1 is SEHNR and CDR2 is FQNEAQ in the germline V gene (reference sequence). V lost 0 bases and J 7 bases, leaving 15 bases between the germline ends. There are 15 residues in the CDR3. The CDR3 sequence: CASSLALRQVLGYTF. The DNA for the CDR3 is TGTGCCAGCAGCTTAGCTTTACGACAGGTACTTGGCTACACCTTC.

In this sample, this clone turned up once. This rearrangement joins TRBV6-5 to TRBJ1-2; D not certain. The ends were cut back, 10 bases at V and 3 bases at J, with 15 bases in the middle. The CDR3 spans 13 residues. Germline V CDR1 and CDR2: MNHEY, SVGAGI. The CDR3 bases are TGTGCCACTGAGGGTGGGGTCGACTATGGCTACACCTTC. Its protein is CATEGGVDYGYTF.

The J gene is TRBJ1-3, the V gene TRBV29-1; D call uncertain. This CDR3 comprises 12 residues. CDR1 is SQVTM and CDR2 is ANQGSEA in the germline V gene. Trimming cost V 4 bases and J 0 bases, with 4 bases left between them. CDR3 region: CSVALSGNTIYF. In DNA, the CDR3 is TGCAGCGTTGCCCTCTCTGGAAACACCATATATTTT. Based on the CDR3 plus reference TRBV29-1 and TRBJ1-3, the full variable domain is SAVISQKPSRDICQRGTSLTIQCQVDSQVTMMFWYRQQPGQSLTLIATANQGSEATYESGFVIDKFPISRPNLTFSTLTVSNMSPEDSSIYLCSVALSGNTIYFGEGSWLTVV.

The gene calls are TRBV29-1 and TRBJ2-3, with D hard to call. The CDR3 sequence is 12 residues long. Germline CDR1 and CDR2: SQVTM and ANQGSEA. The CDR3 loop reads CGAAPYTDTQYF. CDR3 coding DNA: TGCGGAGCAGCGCCGTACACAGATACGCAGTATTTT.

The chain combines TRBV20-1 with TRBJ2-5; no clear D gene. This CDR3 region has 11 residues. Trimming removed 6 bases from V and 2 bases from J, with 7 bases in between. Germline V gene sequence: CDR1 DFQATT, CDR2 SNEGSKA (reference sequence). CDR3 nucleotides: TGCAGTGCGTTCTCTCAAGAGACCCAGTACTTC. It translates to CSAFSQETQYF.

The chain couples TRBV10-2 to TRBJ1-4, with 9 bases aligning to TRBD1. The CDR3 loop spans 15 amino acids. V lost 3 bases to trimming and J lost 8 bases; unmatched junction nucleotides: 7. CDR1 is WSHSY, CDR2 SAAADI, per germline. CDR3 DNA: TGCGCCAGCAGTGATGGGACCGGACAGGGGGAAAAACTGTTTTTT. Translation gives CASSDGTGQGEKLFF.

The rearrangement links TRBV5-1 to TRBJ1-2, with D possibly TRBD1 on 5 matching bases. There are 14 residues in the CDR3. Germline loops: CDR1 SGHRS, CDR2 YFSETQ. V lost 4 bases and J 6 bases, leaving 16 bases between the germline ends. CDR3 protein: CASSPGWGTDGYTF. The DNA of the CDR3 is TGCGCCAGCAGCCCCGGTTGGGGGACTGATGGCTACACCTTC.

This chain joins TRBV7-3 and TRBJ2-3, with 12 nucleotides matching TRBD2. V was pared by 1 base and J by 2 bases, with 13 bases of the junction left unmatched. The germline V gene encodes CDR1 SGHTA and CDR2 FQGTGA. The length of the CDR3 is 20 residues. CDR3 nucleotides: TGTGCCAGCAGCTTAATAGGGCTAGCGGGGGGGGGTAGGAACACAGATACGCAGTATTTT. Its translation is CASSLIGLAGGGRNTDTQYF.

V usage is TRBV6-1 and J usage is TRBJ2-5, with TRBD1 matching 8 bases. The V segment lost 6 bases and the J segment 7 bases; nucleotides outside the gene matches: 7. Germline lookup yields CDR1 MNHNS and CDR2 SASEGT. The CDR3 is 13 residues long. Here the CDR3 DNA reads TGTGCCAGCAGCGCAACAGGGGGTGGGACCCAGTACTTC. Translation gives CASSATGGGTQYF.

This rearrangement joins TRBV9 to TRBJ2-1; the D is unclear. This CDR3 spans 16 amino acids. V was pared by 2 bases and J by 0 bases, with 12 bases between. Germline V gene lookup returns CDR1 SGDLS and CDR2 YYNGEE. In DNA, the CDR3 is TGTGCCAGCAGCGTCACCTCGTCCAGCTCCTACAATGAGCAGTTCTTC. It is translated as CASSVTSSSSYNEQFF. The full variable domain, its missing parts supplied by reference TRBV9 and TRBJ2-1, is DSGVTQTPKHLITATGQRVTLRCSPRSGDLSVYWYQQSLDQGLQFLIQYYNGEERAKGNILERFSAQQFPDLHSELNLSSLELGDSALYFCASSVTSSSSYNEQFFGPGTRLTVL.

This clone has just one count. V and J are TRBV19 and TRBJ2-7; 8 bases are a match to TRBD1. This CDR3 spans 14 amino acids. Losses at the gene ends were 4 bases for V and 1 base for J; bases not matched to a gene: 3. Germline lookup yields CDR1 LNHDA and CDR2 SQIVND (reference sequence). DNA for the CDR3: TGTGCCAGTAGTACCCGGACAGGGTCCTACGAGCAGTACTTC. Protein product: CASSTRTGSYEQYF.

The chain couples TRBV27 to TRBJ1-1; 7 bases match TRBD1. Trimming at V came to 5 bases and at J to 4 bases, leaving 10 bases not matched to a gene. The length of the CDR3 is 15 residues. From germline, CDR1 is MNHEY and CDR2 SMNVEV (reference sequence). CDR3: CASSPHSDRVTEAFF. Here the CDR3 DNA reads TGTGCCAGCAGTCCCCACTCTGACAGGGTCACTGAAGCTTTCTTT.

The chain uses TRBV5-1 and TRBJ2-5; perhaps TRBD2 as D (6 bases). The V end lost 7 bases, the J end lost 4 bases, and 8 bases lay between the germline ends. Looked up from germline, CDR1 is SGHRS and CDR2 is YFSETQ. This CDR3 region has 11 residues. CDR3 coding DNA: TGCGCCAGCGTGGAGGGAGAGACCCAGTACTTC. This translates into CASVEGETQYF.

This clone came up once. V gene TRBV6-1 combines with J gene TRBJ2-5; 7 bases align to TRBD1. This CDR3 is built from 14 residues. CDR1 is MNHNS, CDR2 SASEGT, per germline. The trim removed 6 bases at V and 1 base at J, leaving 5 bases unmatched. CDR3 DNA sequence: TGTGCCAGCAGGCCGACAGGGATCCAAGAGACCCAGTACTTC. It encodes CASRPTGIQETQYF.

The genes are TRBV7-2 and TRBJ2-2; the match to TRBD2 covers 11 bases. The CDR3 totals 17 residues. CDR1 and CDR2 (germline): SGHTA, FQGNSA. Germline trimming cut 5 bases from V and 1 base from J; bases unmatched to any gene: 6. The CDR3 bases are TGTGCCAGCAGCCCCCCTCTAGCGGGGGGGAACACCGGGGAGCTGTTTTTT. Translating it yields CASSPPLAGGNTGELFF. Combining the CDR3 with reference TRBV7-2 and TRBJ2-2 gives the whole variable domain GAGVSQSPSNKVTEKGKDVELRCDPISGHTALYWYRQSLGQGLEFLIYFQGNSAPDKSGLPSDRFSAERTGGSVSTLTIQRTQQEDSAVYLCASSPPLAGGNTGELFFGEGSRLTVL.

The chain joins TRBV11-3 to TRBJ2-5, with a possible D match to TRBD1 (6 bases). V shed 2 bases and J shed 3 bases, with 10 bases lying between them. The CDR3 totals 14 residues. Germline loops: CDR1 SGHNT, CDR2 YENEEA. The CDR3 is CASSLRGTKETQYF. CDR3 coding DNA: TGTGCCAGCAGCTTAAGGGGGACCAAAGAGACCCAGTACTTC.

The chain employs TRBV5-1 and TRBJ2-7, with D perhaps matching TRBD2 (5 bases). V lost 0 bases and J lost 7, with 17 bases in between. This CDR3 is 15 amino acids long. Germline V gives CDR1 SGHRS, CDR2 YFSETQ. CDR3 residues: CASSLEDFSSGEQYF. The CDR3 DNA reads as TGCGCCAGCAGCTTGGAGGACTTCTCGTCGGGGGAGCAGTACTTC.